The next 5 T cell receptor beta chains were all read from a single sample in a study of response to subunit inactivated influenza vaccine. Each CDR3 protein is one row after TCRdb ran MiXCR on the RT-PCR reads. The sample has 550,000 to 600,000 distinct CDR3 sequences; roughly 12% are singletons. The sequences come from PBMCs from blood, collected on the day of vaccination. Every receptor here comes from a man in his fifties who received an inactivated influenza vaccine.

The V call is TRBV5-1, the J call TRBJ1-6; D gene ambiguous. CDR1 is SGHRS, CDR2 YFSETQ, per germline. This CDR3 spans 12 amino acids. V was cut by 4 bases and J by 5 bases, with 4 bases left in between. The CDR3 sequence is CASSQNNSPLHF. The CDR3 DNA reads as TGCGCCAGCAGCCAAAATAATTCACCCCTCCACTTT.

V is TRBV4-1 and J is TRBJ2-3; D perhaps matches TRBD1 (5 bases). The V gene's germline CDR1 is MGHRA and CDR2 YSYEKL. Trimming stripped 1 base from V and 1 base from J, with 6 bases between. The CDR3 has 14 residues. CDR3 in amino acids: CASSQGQRTDTQYF. CDR3 coding DNA: TGCGCCAGCAGCCAAGGACAGCGCACAGATACGCAGTATTTT.

V gene TRBV6-2 or TRBV6-3 combines with J gene TRBJ2-5, with 14 bases identical to TRBD2. This CDR3 contains 16 residues. J gave up 3 bases and V 5 bases, and 5 bases lay outside the gene matches. Looked up from germline, CDR1 is MNHEY and CDR2 is SVGEGT. In DNA form, the CDR3 reads TGTGCCAGCAGTGATCCGGGACTAGCGGGAGAAGAGACCCAGTACTTC. Its protein is CASSDPGLAGEETQYF.

In this sample, this clonotype turned up a few times. DNA of the CDR3: TGTGCCAGCAGTCCCGACAGGGGATGGGGAAAACTGTTTTTT. Its translation is CASSPDRGWGKLFF. The chain links TRBV12-3 or TRBV12-4 to TRBJ1-4, with 8 bases lining up with TRBD1. The CDR3 contains 14 residues. The V and J ends lost 5 bases and 10 bases, in that order; junction bases with no gene match: 9.

This clonotype was picked up a small number of times. The rearrangement joins TRBV5-1 to TRBJ2-1; 8 bases fit TRBD1. Losses at the gene ends were 4 bases for V and 1 base for J; bases not matched to a gene: 4. CDR1 and CDR2 (germline): SGHRS, YFSETQ. This CDR3 region has 15 residues. The CDR3 is CASSVQGVSYNEQFF. The CDR3 DNA follows: TGCGCCAGCAGCGTACAGGGGGTATCCTACAATGAGCAGTTCTTC.